Shown below are 7 T cell receptor beta chains from a single sample sequenced in a study of vaccination effects on CD4 cells after COVID-19. For these receptors, no antigen is known. Profiling relied on immunoSEQ multiplex PCR, and the TCRdb table lists in-frame clones only, not all of them. The repertoire holds about 41,000 clones, with 77% as singletons. The ViraFEST assay expanded antigen-specific CD4+ T cells with viral peptide pools before sequencing. With 10 days of culture completed, CD4+ T cells were isolated. Recipients of the vaccine had no prior SARS-CoV-2 infection and negative nucleocapsid antibodies. The sample was CD4+ T cells from PBMCs cultured with HCoV-NL63 spike peptides, taken before COVID-19 vaccination. Receptors were obtained from a human donor who received a COVID-19 vaccine.

The chain uses TRBV5-1 and TRBJ2-2; TRBD2 might be the D (7 bases). The CDR3 is made up of 16 amino acids. Trimming took off 5 bases at V and 1 base at J, with 15 bases between the two ends. CDR1 SGHRS and CDR2 YFSETQ come from the germline V gene. The CDR3 bases are TGCGCCAGCAGAAAACCGGGGGGCGAGAACACCGGGGAGCTGTTTTTT. Translating it yields CASRKPGGENTGELFF. The complete variable domain, with remaining parts taken from reference TRBV5-1 and TRBJ2-2, reads KAGVTQTPRYLIKTRGQQVTLSCSPISGHRSVSWYQQTPGQGLQFLFEYFSETQRNKGNFPGRFSGRQFSNSRSEMNVSTLELGDSALYLCASRKPGGENTGELFFGEGSRLTVL.

This clone was recorded only once. V gene TRBV3-1 (or the pseudogene TRBV3-2) combines with J gene TRBJ1-3; no clear D gene. Trimming took off 0 bases at V and 2 bases at J, with 8 bases between the two ends. Per the germline V gene, CDR1 is LGHDT and CDR2 is YNNKEL (reference sequence). This CDR3 region has 15 residues. Here the CDR3 reads CASSQDFGAGNTIYF. In nucleotides, the CDR3 is TGTGCCAGCAGCCAAGATTTCGGGGCTGGAAACACCATATATTTT.

The V gene is TRBV5-1, the J gene TRBJ1-3; no clear D. V lost 7 bases and J lost 0, with 11 bases in between. The CDR3 runs 14 residues. Per germline, CDR1 SGHRS and CDR2 YFSETQ. CDR3 in DNA: TGCGCCAGCGCCCCCGGTGGCTCTGGAAACACCATATATTTT. Protein sequence: CASAPGGSGNTIYF.

This clone appeared once. This chain joins TRBV24-1 and TRBJ1-1; a possible D gene is TRBD1 (6 bases). Germline CDR1 is KGHDR and CDR2 is SFDVKD. There are 13 residues in the CDR3. Trimming removed 12 bases at V and 0 bases at J, with 13 bases between. As DNA, the CDR3 is TGTGCCTCCCGACAGGACCTGAACACTGAAGCTTTCTTT. Its translation is CASRQDLNTEAFF.

This CDR3 reads CASRLSRENRQHF. The CDR3 nucleotides read TGCGCCAGCAGACTCTCCCGGGAGAACCGCCAGCATTTT. The chain is built from TRBV23-1 and TRBJ1-5; unclear D gene. TRBV23-1 is given ORF status, its function remaining uncertain. V lost 6 bases and J 12 bases, leaving 18 bases between the germline ends. The CDR3 has 13 amino acids.

The chain links TRBV5-4 to TRBJ2-1; D may match TRBD1 or TRBD2 (6 bases each). The CDR3 extends over 15 amino acids. The germline gives CDR1 SGHNT, CDR2 YYREEE (reference sequence). Trimming removed 4 bases at V and 2 bases at J, with 13 bases between. The chain's CDR3 is CASSPGGGTYNEQFF. CDR3 DNA sequence: TGTGCCAGCAGCCCCGGAGGGGGGACCTACAATGAGCAGTTCTTC.

The CDR3 loop reads CASSEYKGVTYNEQFF. Written as DNA, the CDR3 is TGTGCCAGCAGTGAATATAAGGGAGTGACCTACAATGAGCAGTTCTTC. This rearrangement joins TRBV25-1 to TRBJ2-1; a possible D gene is TRBD2 (5 bases). Trimming took off 0 bases at V and 2 bases at J, with 11 bases between the two ends. The CDR3 spans 16 residues. Germline V gives CDR1 MGHDK, CDR2 SYGVNS.